This entry features one T cell receptor beta chain sequence. Its antigen is still unknown. The CDR3 length is 11 residues. V was cut by 6 bases and J by 3 bases, with 8 bases left in between. Germline V gene data show CDR1 as DFQATT and CDR2 as SNEGSKA (reference sequence). The data were taken from a study of cytomegalovirus exposure and HLA in healthy donors. Study findings and constraints: Associated with cytomegalovirus, according to the listing, were 150 to 200 TCR beta chains.

The PCR was carried out with 60 Vbeta primers and 13 Jbeta primers. Clones were read by immunoSEQ multiplex PCR, and TCRdb kept only the in-frame ones, dropping some. The sample has some 100,000 clones; about 79% are singletons. Sequenced: PBMCs. This clonotype was obtained from a female donor in good health and CMV-seropositive. The V call is TRBV20-1, the J call TRBJ1-2, with D possibly matching TRBD1 (5 bases). The CDR3 bases are TGCAGTGCAAAGACAGACTATGGCTACACCTTC. Its translation: CSAKTDYGYTF.